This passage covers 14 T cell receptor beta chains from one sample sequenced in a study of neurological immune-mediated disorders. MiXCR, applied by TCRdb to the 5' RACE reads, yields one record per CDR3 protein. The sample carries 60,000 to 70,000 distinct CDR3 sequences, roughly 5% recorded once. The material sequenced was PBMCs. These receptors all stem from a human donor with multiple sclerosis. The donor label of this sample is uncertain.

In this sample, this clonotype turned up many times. The CDR3 spells CASGGSGGNTGELFF. The CDR3 region has the DNA TGTGCCAGCGGAGGGAGCGGGGGGAACACCGGGGAGCTGTTTTTT. The chain combines TRBV2 with TRBJ2-2, with 8 bases identical to TRBD2. Trimming took 8 bases from V and 1 from J; bases not matched to a gene: 6. The CDR3 consists of 15 residues. Per the germline V gene, CDR1 is SNHLY and CDR2 is FYNNEI.

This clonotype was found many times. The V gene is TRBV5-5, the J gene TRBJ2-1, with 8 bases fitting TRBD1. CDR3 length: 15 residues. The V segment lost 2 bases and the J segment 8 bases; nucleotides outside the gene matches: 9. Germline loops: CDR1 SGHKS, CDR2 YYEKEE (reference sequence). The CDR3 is CASSLGGQGYDEQFF. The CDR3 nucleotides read TGTGCCAGCAGCTTAGGTGGACAGGGATATGATGAGCAGTTCTTC.

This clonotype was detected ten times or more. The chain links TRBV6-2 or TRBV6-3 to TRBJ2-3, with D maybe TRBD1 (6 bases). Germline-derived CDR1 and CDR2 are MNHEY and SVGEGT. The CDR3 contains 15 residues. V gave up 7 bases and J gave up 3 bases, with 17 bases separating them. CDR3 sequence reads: CASNLGGLETDTQYF. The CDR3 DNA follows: TGTGCCAGCAACCTAGGGGGTCTGGAGACAGATACGCAGTATTTT.

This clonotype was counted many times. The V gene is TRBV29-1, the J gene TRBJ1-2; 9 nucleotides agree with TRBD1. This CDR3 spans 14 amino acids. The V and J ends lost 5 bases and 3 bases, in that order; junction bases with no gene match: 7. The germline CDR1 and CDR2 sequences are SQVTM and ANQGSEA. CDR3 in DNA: TGCAGCGTTCAGGGGACAGGGCTCGACTATGGCTACACCTTC. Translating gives CSVQGTGLDYGYTF.

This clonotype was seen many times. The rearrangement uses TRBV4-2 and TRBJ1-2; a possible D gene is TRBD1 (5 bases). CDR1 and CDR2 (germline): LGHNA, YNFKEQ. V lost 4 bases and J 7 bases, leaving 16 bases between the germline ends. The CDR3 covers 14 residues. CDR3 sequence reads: CASSLGRGGGGYTF. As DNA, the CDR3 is TGTGCCAGCAGCCTGGGGAGGGGAGGTGGTGGCTACACCTTC.

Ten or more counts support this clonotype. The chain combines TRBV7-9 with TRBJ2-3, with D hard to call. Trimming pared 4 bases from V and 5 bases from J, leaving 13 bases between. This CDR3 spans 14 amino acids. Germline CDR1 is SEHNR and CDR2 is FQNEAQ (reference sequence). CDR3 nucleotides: TGTGCCAGCAGCTCGTCACGGAAGAGAGATACGCAGTATTTT. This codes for CASSSSRKRDTQYF.

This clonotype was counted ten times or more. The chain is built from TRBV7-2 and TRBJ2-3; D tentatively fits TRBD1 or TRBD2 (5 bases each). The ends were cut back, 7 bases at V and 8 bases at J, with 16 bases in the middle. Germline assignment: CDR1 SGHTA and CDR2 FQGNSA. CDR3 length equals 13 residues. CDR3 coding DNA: TGTGCCAGCACCCCCCAGGGCCGGGGTACGCAGTATTTT. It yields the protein CASTPQGRGTQYF.

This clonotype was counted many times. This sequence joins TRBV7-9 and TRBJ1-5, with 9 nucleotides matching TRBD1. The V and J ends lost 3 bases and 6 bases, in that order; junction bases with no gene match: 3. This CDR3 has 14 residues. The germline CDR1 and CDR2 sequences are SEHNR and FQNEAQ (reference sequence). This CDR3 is CASSFGTGSQPQHF. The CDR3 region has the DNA TGTGCCAGCAGCTTCGGGACAGGGAGTCAGCCCCAGCATTTT.

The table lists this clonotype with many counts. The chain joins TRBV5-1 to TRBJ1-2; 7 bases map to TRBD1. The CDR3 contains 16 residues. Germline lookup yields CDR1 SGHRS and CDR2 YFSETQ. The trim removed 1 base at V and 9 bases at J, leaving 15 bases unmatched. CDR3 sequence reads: CASSLTTGSEPRSYTF. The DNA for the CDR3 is TGCGCCAGCAGCTTGACGACAGGGTCGGAGCCCCGGAGCTACACCTTC.

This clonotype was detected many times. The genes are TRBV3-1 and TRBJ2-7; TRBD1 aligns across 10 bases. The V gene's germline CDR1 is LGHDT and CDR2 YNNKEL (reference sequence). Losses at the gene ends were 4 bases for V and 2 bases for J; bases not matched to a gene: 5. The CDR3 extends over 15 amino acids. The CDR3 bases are TGTGCCAGCAGCCGTCCGGGACAGGGGACCTACGAGCAGTACTTC. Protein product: CASSRPGQGTYEQYF.

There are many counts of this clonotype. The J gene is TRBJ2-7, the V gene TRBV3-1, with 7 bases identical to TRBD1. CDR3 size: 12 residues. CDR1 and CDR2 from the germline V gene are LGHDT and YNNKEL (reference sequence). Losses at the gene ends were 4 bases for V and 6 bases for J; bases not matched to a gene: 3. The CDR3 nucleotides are TGTGCCAGCAGCCCGACAGGGCTCGAGCAGTACTTC. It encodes CASSPTGLEQYF.

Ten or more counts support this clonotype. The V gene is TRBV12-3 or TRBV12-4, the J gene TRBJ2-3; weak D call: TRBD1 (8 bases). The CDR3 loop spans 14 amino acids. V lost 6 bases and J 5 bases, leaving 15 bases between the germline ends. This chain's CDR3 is CASRTGGAGDTQYF. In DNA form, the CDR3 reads TGTGCCAGCAGAACAGGGGGGGCTGGAGATACGCAGTATTTT.

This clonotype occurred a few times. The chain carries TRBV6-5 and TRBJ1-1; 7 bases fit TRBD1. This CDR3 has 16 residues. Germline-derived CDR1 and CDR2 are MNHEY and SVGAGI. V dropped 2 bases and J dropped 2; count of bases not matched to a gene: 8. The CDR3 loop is CASSYLRGGGNTEAFF. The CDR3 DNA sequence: TGTGCCAGCAGTTACCTCAGGGGAGGGGGCAACACTGAAGCTTTCTTT.

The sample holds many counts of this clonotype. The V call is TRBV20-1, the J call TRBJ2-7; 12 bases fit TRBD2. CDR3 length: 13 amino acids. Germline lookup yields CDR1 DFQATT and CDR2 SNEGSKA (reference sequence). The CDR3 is CSGTSGSTYEQYF. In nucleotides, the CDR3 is TGCAGCGGGACTAGCGGGTCAACCTACGAGCAGTACTTC.